These T cell receptor beta chains were read from a single sample in a study of blood T cells in healthy people across ages. TCRdb recomputed calls from the 5' RACE reads with MiXCR, one row per CDR3 protein. The table has more than 800,000 distinct CDR3 sequences, 29% seen once. Sequencing used blood. The receptors derive from a woman of 80 years or more in good health. Each CDR3 is given with its conserved first and last residue. Fields, in order: V gene, J gene, clone size, D gene, CDR3 length, CDR3 DNA, CDR3 protein. The D gene is left open where the match is weak. Clone size is given for some rows only: seen once, a few or many times, or a class if the clone is expanded.

TRBV3-1	TRBJ1-1	few	.	14	TGTGCCAGCAGCCAAAATAGGGGTGCCACTGAAGCTTTCTTT	CASSQNRGATEAFF
TRBV12-3/TRBV12-4	TRBJ2-3	many	.	11	TGTGCCAGCACCATCGCAGATACGCAGTATTTT	CASTIADTQYF
TRBV24-1	TRBJ1-1	.	.	15	TGTGCCACCAGTGATAGTAGACAGGCGAACACTGAAGCTTTCTTT	CATSDSRQANTEAFF
TRBV7-2	TRBJ1-6	.	.	16	TGTGCCAGCAGCTTAGCCAGGGTTTTTAATAATTCACCCCTCCACTTT	CASSLARVFNNSPLHF
TRBV12-3/TRBV12-4	TRBJ1-2	.	.	14	TGTGCCAGCAGTCTCTCCTCGGGGGCGAACGGCTGCACCTTC	CASSLSSGANGCTF
TRBV12-3/TRBV12-4	TRBJ2-7	few	TRBD1	14	TGTGCCAGCAGTTTTTCCGGGACAGACTACGAGCAGTACTTC	CASSFSGTDYEQYF
TRBV27	TRBJ1-2	many	.	14	TGTGCCAGCAGACCCCGGGGGGGGTACTATGGCTACACCTTC	CASRPRGGYYGYTF
TRBV6-2/TRBV6-3	TRBJ1-2	few	.	12	TGTGCCAGCAGACAGCAAATCTATGGCTACACCTTC	CASRQQIYGYTF
TRBV12-3/TRBV12-4	TRBJ2-6	few	.	15	TGTGCCAGCAGCTCTGCCGTGGCTGGGGCCAACGTCCTGACTTTC	CASSSAVAGANVLTF
TRBV7-8	TRBJ1-2	.	TRBD1	15	TGTGCCAGCAGCCAGGGGGTCAGGGAATGGGATGGCTACACCTTC	CASSQGVREWDGYTF